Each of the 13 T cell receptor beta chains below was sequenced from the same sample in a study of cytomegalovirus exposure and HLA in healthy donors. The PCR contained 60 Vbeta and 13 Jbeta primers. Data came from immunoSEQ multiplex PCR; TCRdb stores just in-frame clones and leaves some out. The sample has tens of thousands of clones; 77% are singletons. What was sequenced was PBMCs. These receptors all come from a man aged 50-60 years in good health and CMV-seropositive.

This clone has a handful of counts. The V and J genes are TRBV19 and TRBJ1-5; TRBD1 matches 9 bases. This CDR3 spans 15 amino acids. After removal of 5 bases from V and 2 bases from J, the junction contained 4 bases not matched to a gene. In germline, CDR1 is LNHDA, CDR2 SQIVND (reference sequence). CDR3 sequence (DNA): TGTGCCAGTAGTCAGACAGGGGGTGGCAATCAGCCCCAGCATTTT. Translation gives CASSQTGGGNQPQHF.

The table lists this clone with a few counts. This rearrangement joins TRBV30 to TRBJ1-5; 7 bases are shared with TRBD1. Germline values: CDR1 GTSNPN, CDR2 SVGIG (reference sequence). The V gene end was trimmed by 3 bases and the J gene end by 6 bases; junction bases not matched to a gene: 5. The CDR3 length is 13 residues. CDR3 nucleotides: TGTGCCTGGAGAAAGACAGGGAGTCAGCCCCAGCATTTT. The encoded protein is CAWRKTGSQPQHF.

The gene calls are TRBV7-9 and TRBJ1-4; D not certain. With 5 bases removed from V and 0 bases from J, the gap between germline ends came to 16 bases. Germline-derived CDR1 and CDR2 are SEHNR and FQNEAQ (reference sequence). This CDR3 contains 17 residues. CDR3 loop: CASSKERQTPTNEKLFF. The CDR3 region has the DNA TGTGCCAGCAGCAAAGAGAGGCAGACGCCAACTAATGAAAAACTGTTTTTT.

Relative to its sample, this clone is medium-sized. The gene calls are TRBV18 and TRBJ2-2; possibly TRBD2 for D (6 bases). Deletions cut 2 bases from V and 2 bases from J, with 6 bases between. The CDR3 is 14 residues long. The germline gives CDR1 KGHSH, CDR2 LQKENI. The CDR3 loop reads CASSPAGNTGELFF. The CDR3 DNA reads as TGTGCCAGCTCACCAGCGGGAAACACCGGGGAGCTGTTTTTT. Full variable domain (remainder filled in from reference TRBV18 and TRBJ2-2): NAGVMQNPRHLVRRRGQEARLRCSPMKGHSHVYWYRQLPEEGLKFMVYLQKENIIDESGMPKERFSAEFPKEGPSILRIQQVVRGDSAAYFCASSPAGNTGELFFGEGSRLTVL.

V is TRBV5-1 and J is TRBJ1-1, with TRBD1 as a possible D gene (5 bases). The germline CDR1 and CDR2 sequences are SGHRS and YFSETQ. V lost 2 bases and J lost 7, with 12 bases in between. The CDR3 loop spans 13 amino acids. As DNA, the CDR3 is TGCGCCAGCAGCTTAGGCGGGACGGGTGAAGCTTTCTTT. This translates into CASSLGGTGEAFF.

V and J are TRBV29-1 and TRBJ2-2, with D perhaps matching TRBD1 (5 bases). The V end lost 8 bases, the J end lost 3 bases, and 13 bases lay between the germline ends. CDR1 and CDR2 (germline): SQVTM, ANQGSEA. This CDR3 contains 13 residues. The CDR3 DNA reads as TGCAGCATGGGGAAAGGGGACACCGGGGAGCTGTTTTTT. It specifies CSMGKGDTGELFF.

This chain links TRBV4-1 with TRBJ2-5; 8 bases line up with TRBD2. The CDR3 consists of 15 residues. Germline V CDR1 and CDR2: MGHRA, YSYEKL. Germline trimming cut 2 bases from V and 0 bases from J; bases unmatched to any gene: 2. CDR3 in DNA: TGCGCCAGCAGCCAACTTAGCGGGGACCAAGAGACCCAGTACTTC. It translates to CASSQLSGDQETQYF.

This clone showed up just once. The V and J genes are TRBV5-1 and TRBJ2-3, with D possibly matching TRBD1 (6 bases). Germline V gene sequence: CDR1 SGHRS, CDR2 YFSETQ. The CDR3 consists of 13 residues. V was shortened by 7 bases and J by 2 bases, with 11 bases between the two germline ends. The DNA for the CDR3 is TGCGCCAGCGGACGGACAGACACAGATACGCAGTATTTT. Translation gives CASGRTDTDTQYF. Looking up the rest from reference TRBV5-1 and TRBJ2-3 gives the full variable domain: KAGVTQTPRYLIKTRGQQVTLSCSPISGHRSVSWYQQTPGQGLQFLFEYFSETQRNKGNFPGRFSGRQFSNSRSEMNVSTLELGDSALYLCASGRTDTDTQYFGPGTRLTVL.

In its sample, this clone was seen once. The CDR3 DNA follows: TGTGCCAGCTCACCACCTCAGGGGCGCGGATCCAACGAGCAGTACTTC. This gives the protein CASSPPQGRGSNEQYF. V usage is TRBV18 and J usage is TRBJ2-7, with D tentatively TRBD1 (6 bases). In germline, CDR1 is KGHSH, CDR2 LQKENI. The germline V and J ends were trimmed by 0 bases and 5 bases, with 17 bases remaining between them. This CDR3 is built from 16 residues.

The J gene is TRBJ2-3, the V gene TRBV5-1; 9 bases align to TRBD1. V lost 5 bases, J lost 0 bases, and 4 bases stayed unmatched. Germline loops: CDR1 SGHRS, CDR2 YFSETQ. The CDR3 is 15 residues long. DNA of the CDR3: TGCGCCAGCAGAAGGACAGGGGATAGCACAGATACGCAGTATTTT. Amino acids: CASRRTGDSTDTQYF.

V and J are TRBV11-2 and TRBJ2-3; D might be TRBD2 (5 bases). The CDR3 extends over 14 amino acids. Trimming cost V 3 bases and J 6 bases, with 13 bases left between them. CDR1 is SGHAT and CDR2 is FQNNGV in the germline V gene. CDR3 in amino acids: CASSFGRESDTQYF. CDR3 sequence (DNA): TGTGCCAGCAGCTTCGGTCGGGAAAGTGATACGCAGTATTTT.

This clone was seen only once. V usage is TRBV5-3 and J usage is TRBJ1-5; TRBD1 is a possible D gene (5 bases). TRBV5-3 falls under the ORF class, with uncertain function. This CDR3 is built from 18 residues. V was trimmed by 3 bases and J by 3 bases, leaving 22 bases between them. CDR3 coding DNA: TGTGCCAGAAGCTGCCGAAGGACCAGGGCCCCTAACAATCAGCCCCAGCATTTT. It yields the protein CARSCRRTRAPNNQPQHF.

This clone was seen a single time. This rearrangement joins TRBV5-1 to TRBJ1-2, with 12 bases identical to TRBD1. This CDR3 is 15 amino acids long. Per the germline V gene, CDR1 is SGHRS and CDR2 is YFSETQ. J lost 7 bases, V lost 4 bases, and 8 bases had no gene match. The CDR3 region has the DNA TGCGCCAGCAGCGGAGTGGGACAGGGGGCTGGTGGCTACACCTTC. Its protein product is CASSGVGQGAGGYTF.